The subject of this entry is one T cell receptor beta chain. Its target is not known. The TCRbeta library was prepared with unique molecular identifiers. TCRdb reprocessed the PCR reads with MiXCR, giving one entry per CDR3 protein. The table shows approximately 500,000 distinct CDR3 sequences, with roughly a tenth occurring only once. This entry belongs to a study of T-cell reconstitution after alpha-beta-depleted transplantation in children. CDR3 size: 18 residues. Germline CDR1 and CDR2: SGHAT and FQNNGV. V was pared by 5 bases and J by 0 bases, with 7 bases of the junction left unmatched. Study results and caveats: After transplant, high TCRbeta diversity at day 60 in some patients arose from surviving recipient T cells and thymic progenitors. Hyperexpanded clones declined; after one year, newly produced T cells mostly supplied diversity. Where alpha-beta T cells came from about two months after transplant was reportedly several hundred expanded graft clones.

The gene calls are TRBV11-2 and TRBJ2-3; 14 bases are shared with TRBD2. This sequence was found in a child younger than 10 with inherited bone marrow failure, due to receive a stem cell transplant. Sequenced here: PBMCs, sampled before TCRalphabeta/CD19-depleted stem cell transplant. In DNA, the CDR3 is TGTGCCAGCAGCATCGGACTAGCGGGAGGCCCTAGCACAGATACGCAGTATTTT. Translated: CASSIGLAGGPSTDTQYF.